Presented here are 2 T cell receptor beta chains from one specimen sequenced in a study of T-cell reconstitution after alpha-beta-depleted transplantation in children. For TCRbeta, the library was prepared with unique molecular identifiers. TCRdb fed the PCR reads into MiXCR, producing one record per CDR3 protein. The table lists tens of thousands of distinct CDR3 sequences, roughly 46% of them singletons. The sample in question was PBMCs, mostly from graft donor cells, obtained 360 days after TCRalphabeta/CD19-depleted stem cell transplant. These receptors came from a male patient between 5 and 17 years old who had a stem cell transplant for acute lymphoblastic leukemia, so the T cells may come from the graft donor.

This clonotype was counted only a few times. The V gene is TRBV27, the J gene TRBJ2-7, with 11 bases aligning to TRBD2. The V gene's germline CDR1 is MNHEY and CDR2 SMNVEV (reference sequence). The ends lost 2 bases at V and 0 bases at J; junction bases unmatched: 6. The CDR3 extends over 17 amino acids. The CDR3 sequence: CASSLVGLADRSYEQYF. The CDR3, as DNA: TGTGCCAGCAGTTTAGTGGGACTAGCGGACCGCTCCTACGAGCAGTACTTC.

The rearrangement uses TRBV15 and TRBJ1-5; 9 nucleotides agree with TRBD1. V shed 10 bases and J 0 bases; nucleotides not matched to a gene: 4. Germline CDR1 LNHNV, CDR2 YYDKDF (reference sequence). The CDR3 spans 14 residues. The CDR3 region is CAIGTGSSNQPQHF. The CDR3 nucleotides are TGTGCCATTGGGACAGGGAGTAGCAATCAGCCCCAGCATTTT.